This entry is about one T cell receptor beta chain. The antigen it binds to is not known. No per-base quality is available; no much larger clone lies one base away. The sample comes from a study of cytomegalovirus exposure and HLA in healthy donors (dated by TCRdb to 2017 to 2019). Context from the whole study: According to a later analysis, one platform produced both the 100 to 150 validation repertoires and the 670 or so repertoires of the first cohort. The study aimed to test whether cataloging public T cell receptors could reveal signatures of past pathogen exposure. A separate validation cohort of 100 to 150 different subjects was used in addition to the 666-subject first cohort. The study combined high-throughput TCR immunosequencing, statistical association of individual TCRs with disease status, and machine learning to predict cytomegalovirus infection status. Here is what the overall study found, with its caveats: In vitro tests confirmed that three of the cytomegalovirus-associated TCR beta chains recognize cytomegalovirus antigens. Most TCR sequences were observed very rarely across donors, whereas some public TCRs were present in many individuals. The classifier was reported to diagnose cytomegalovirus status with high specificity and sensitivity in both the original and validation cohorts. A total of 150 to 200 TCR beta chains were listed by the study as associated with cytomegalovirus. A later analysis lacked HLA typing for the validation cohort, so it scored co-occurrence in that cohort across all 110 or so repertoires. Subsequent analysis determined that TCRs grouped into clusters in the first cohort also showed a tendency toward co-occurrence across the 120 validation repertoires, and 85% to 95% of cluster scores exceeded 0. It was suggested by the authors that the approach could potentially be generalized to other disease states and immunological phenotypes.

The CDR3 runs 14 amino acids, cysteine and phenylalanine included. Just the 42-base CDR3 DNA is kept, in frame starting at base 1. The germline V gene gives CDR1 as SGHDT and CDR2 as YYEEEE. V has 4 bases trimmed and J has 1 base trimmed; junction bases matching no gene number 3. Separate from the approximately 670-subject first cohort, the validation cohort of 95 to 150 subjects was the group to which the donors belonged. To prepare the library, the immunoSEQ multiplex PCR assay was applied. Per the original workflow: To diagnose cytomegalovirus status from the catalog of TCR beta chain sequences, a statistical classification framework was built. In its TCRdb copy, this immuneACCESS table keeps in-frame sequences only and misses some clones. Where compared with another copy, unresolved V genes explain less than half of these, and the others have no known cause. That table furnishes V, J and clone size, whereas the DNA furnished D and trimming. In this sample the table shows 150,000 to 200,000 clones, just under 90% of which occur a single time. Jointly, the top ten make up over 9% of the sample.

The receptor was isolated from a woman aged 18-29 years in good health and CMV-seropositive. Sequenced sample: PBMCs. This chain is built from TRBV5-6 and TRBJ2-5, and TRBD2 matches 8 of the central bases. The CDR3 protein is CASSPGGLQETQYF. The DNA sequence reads TGTGCCAGCAGCCCGGGGGGGCTCCAAGAGACCCAGTACTTC.